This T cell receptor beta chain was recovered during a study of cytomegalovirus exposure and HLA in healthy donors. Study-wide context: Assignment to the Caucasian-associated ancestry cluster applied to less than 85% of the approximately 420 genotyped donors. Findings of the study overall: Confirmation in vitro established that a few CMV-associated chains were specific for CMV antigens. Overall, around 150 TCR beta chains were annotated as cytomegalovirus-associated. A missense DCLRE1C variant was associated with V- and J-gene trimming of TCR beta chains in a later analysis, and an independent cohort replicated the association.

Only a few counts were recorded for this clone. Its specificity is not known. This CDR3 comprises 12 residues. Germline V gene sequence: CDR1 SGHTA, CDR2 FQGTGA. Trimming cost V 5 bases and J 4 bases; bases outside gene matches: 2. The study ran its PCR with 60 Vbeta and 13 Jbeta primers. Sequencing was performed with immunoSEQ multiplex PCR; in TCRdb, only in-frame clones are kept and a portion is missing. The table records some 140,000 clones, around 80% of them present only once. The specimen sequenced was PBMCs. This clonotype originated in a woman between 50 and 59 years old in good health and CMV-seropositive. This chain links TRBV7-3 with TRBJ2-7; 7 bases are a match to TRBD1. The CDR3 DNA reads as TGTGCCAGCAGCAGGGGGCCTTACGAGCAGTACTTC. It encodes CASSRGPYEQYF. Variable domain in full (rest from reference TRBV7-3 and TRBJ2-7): GAGVSQTPSNKVTEKGKYVELRCDPISGHTALYWYRQSLGQGPEFLIYFQGTGAADDSGLPNDRFFAVRPEGSVSTLKIQRTERGDSAVYLCASSRGPYEQYFGPGTRLTVT.